Following are 20 T cell receptor beta chains from one sample sequenced in a study of T cells in Graves' hyperthyroidism and ophthalmopathy. Amplification targeted TCR beta CDR3 regions from RNA transcripts. HTBI primers were employed in a first-round RT-PCR of the TCR CDR3. TCRdb fed the multiplex PCR reads into MiXCR, producing one record per CDR3 protein. The repertoire includes hundreds of thousands of distinct CDR3 sequences, over 15% of them detected once, and approximately 60% sits in the top ten. Sequencing was performed on blood. These receptors all come from an older woman with Graves' ophthalmopathy.

The chain links TRBV6-1 to TRBJ2-7, with 7 bases fitting TRBD1. V gave up 6 bases and J gave up 6 bases; unmatched junction bases: 8. Germline V gene sequence: CDR1 MNHNS, CDR2 SASEGT. The CDR3 is 13 amino acids. CDR3 nucleotide sequence: TGTGCCAGCAGGGACCCAGGGGGTCTCGAGCAGTACTTC. Its translation: CASRDPGGLEQYF.

This clonotype was seen ten or more times. The chain carries TRBV7-9 and TRBJ1-6; D unclear. CDR1 SEHNR and CDR2 FQNEAQ come from the germline V gene (reference sequence). The CDR3 has 15 amino acids. V gave up 3 bases and J gave up 6 bases, with 12 bases separating them. The CDR3, as DNA: TGTGCCAGCAGCTTGACGGGTAGTGGTAATTCACCCCTCCACTTT. It specifies CASSLTGSGNSPLHF.

Regarding this clonotype: A junction boundary mismatches the germline segment, possibly from a read error. This rearrangement joins TRBV4-2 to TRBJ1-4; TRBD1 is a possible D gene (5 bases). CDR1 is LGHNA, CDR2 YNFKEQ, per germline. The CDR3 sequence is 17 residues long. The CDR3 region is CASSQDFSGTTNEKLLF. CDR3 coding DNA: TGTGCCAGCAGCCAAGACTTTAGTGGGACGACGAATGAAAAACTGCTTTTT.

J is TRBJ1-1 and V is TRBV28; the D gene is possibly TRBD1 (6 bases). This CDR3 has 15 amino acids. Deletions cut 6 bases from V and 8 bases from J, with 22 bases between. Germline V gene sequence: CDR1 MDHEN, CDR2 SYDVKM. The CDR3 coding sequence is TGTGCCAGCAGGCTTGAGGGGCAGGGGCTCCGAGAAGCTTTCTTT. Translating gives CASRLEGQGLREAFF.

This clonotype was recorded a few times. At one end the junction does not follow the germline gene, possibly because of a read error. This chain uses TRBV7-2 with TRBJ2-5; perhaps TRBD2 as D (7 bases). Germline CDR1 reads SGHTA; CDR2 reads FQGNSA. The CDR3 is 15 amino acids. The CDR3 bases are TGTGCCAGCAGTTTAGGGGGGGGTGGGAGTGAGACCCAGTACTTC. This gives the protein CASSLGGGGSETQYF. Looking up the rest from reference TRBV7-2 and TRBJ2-5 gives the full variable domain: GAGVSQSPSNKVTEKGKDVELRCDPISGHTALYWYRQSLGQGLEFLIYFQGNSAPDKSGLPSDRFSAERTGGSVSTLTIQRTQQEDSAVYLCASSLGGGGSETQYFGPGTRLLVL.

This clonotype was detected a few times. The V and J genes are TRBV7-2 and TRBJ1-1; TRBD1 might be the D (5 bases). Trimming stripped 3 bases from V and 4 bases from J, with 15 bases between. Germline CDR1 reads SGHTA; CDR2 reads FQGNSA. The CDR3 is 15 amino acids. CDR3 sequence reads: CASSFRGGWRTEAFF. CDR3 in DNA: TGTGCCAGCAGCTTTCGGGGGGGTTGGCGCACTGAAGCTTTCTTT.

The chain joins TRBV5-6 to TRBJ2-3; TRBD1 aligns across 8 bases. V dropped 4 bases and J dropped 7; count of bases not matched to a gene: 8. Germline V gene sequence: CDR1 SGHDT, CDR2 YYEEEE. The CDR3 has 14 residues. DNA for the CDR3: TGTGCCAGCAGCCAAAATGGACAGGGAAATACGCAGTATTTT. Amino acids: CASSQNGQGNTQYF.

This clonotype was detected ten times or more. The CDR3 region is CASSSKTSTDTQYF. Written as DNA, the CDR3 is TGTGCCAGCAGCTCGAAGACTAGCACAGATACGCAGTATTTT. This chain joins TRBV11-1 and TRBJ2-3; no reliable D call. CDR1 SGHAT and CDR2 FQDESV come from the germline V gene (reference sequence). Between the trimmed V and J ends, which lost 4 bases and 0 bases, there was a span of 8 bases. The CDR3 spans 14 residues.

This clonotype was seen at least ten times. The V and J genes are TRBV7-9 and TRBJ1-1, with unresolved D. Germline V gene data show CDR1 as SEHNR and CDR2 as FQNEAQ (reference sequence). V was shortened by 0 bases and J by 6 bases, with 5 bases between the two germline ends. The CDR3 extends over 12 amino acids. CDR3 DNA: TGTGCCAGCAGCTTAGCACCTTCTGAAGCTTTCTTT. Its translation: CASSLAPSEAFF.

The rearrangement uses TRBV9 and TRBJ2-3, with D possibly TRBD2 on 6 matching bases. The V end was cut by 2 bases, the J end by 2 bases, with 15 bases between. This CDR3 comprises 16 residues. The germline CDR1 and CDR2 sequences are SGDLS and YYNGEE. The CDR3 DNA follows: TGTGCCAGCAGCGTCTCGTCTTGGGGGGACACAGATACGCAGTATTTT. It translates to CASSVSSWGDTDTQYF.

Many counts were recorded for this clonotype. The genes are TRBV6-5 and TRBJ1-1; TRBD1 might be the D (5 bases). This CDR3 has 13 residues. CDR1 MNHEY and CDR2 SVGAGI come from the germline V gene. V lost 0 bases and J lost 11, with 13 bases in between. Here the CDR3 DNA reads TGTGCCAGCAGTTACTCTCGGCAGGGTGTGGCTTTCTTT. The encoded protein is CASSYSRQGVAFF.

To note about this clonotype: Germline and junction disagree at one end, which may indicate a read error. The rearrangement uses TRBV6-8 and TRBJ1-5; 10 bases align to TRBD1. The CDR3 length is 14 residues. Germline CDR1 and CDR2: MNHGY and SAAAGT. In DNA form, the CDR3 reads TGTGCCAGCACCCAGACAGGGGGCAACCAGCCCCAGCATTTT. Translating it yields CASTQTGGNQPQHF.

This clonotype was found many times. The chain recombines TRBV7-3 with TRBJ1-5, with 8 bases matching TRBD1. The CDR3 spans 15 residues. With V trimmed by 5 bases and J by 5 bases, 8 bases remained unmatched. Germline CDR1 and CDR2: SGHTA and FQGTGA. CDR3 DNA: TGTGCCAGCAGCCACGGACAGGGCGGGGATCAGCCCCAGCATTTT. Its translation is CASSHGQGGDQPQHF.

The chain employs TRBV25-1 and TRBJ1-2; D is uncertain. V was cut by 1 base and J by 1 base, with 19 bases left in between. This CDR3 has 18 amino acids. The germline gives CDR1 MGHDK, CDR2 SYGVNS. The CDR3 DNA is TGTGCCAGCAGTGAATTGATGGTAACTGCAGATGGTAACTATGGCTACACCTTC. As protein: CASSELMVTADGNYGYTF.

This clonotype was observed a handful of times. This chain joins TRBV6-1 and TRBJ2-1; perhaps TRBD2 as D (5 bases). Germline V gene data show CDR1 as MNHNS and CDR2 as SASEGT. Between the trimmed V and J ends, which lost 7 bases and 10 bases, there was a span of 14 bases. This CDR3 contains 12 residues. CDR3 sequence reads: CASKYGVLEQFF. The CDR3 bases are TGTGCCAGCAAGTACGGGGTTCTCGAGCAGTTCTTC.

About this clonotype itself: This clone may be a read error of a much larger clone one base away. This chain joins TRBV10-3 and TRBJ2-1, with 9 bases identical to TRBD1. Germline V gene lookup returns CDR1 ENHRY and CDR2 SYGVKD. The CDR3 is 16 amino acids. The V segment lost 4 bases and the J segment 5 bases; nucleotides outside the gene matches: 9. This chain's CDR3 is CAISGSRGQGNNEQFF. The DNA for the CDR3 is TGTGCCATCAGTGGGTCTAGGGGACAGGGAAACAATGAGCAGTTCTTC.

This clonotype was recorded many times. The gene calls are TRBV5-6 and TRBJ2-1; TRBD2 is a possible D gene (5 bases). The CDR3 is 11 amino acids. Germline CDR1 SGHDT, CDR2 YYEEEE. V was pared by 5 bases and J by 10 bases, with 10 bases between. The CDR3 loop reads CASSLGGEQFF. The CDR3 DNA reads TGTGCCAGCAGTTTAGGCGGGGAGCAGTTCTTC.

At least ten counts were recorded for this clonotype. The chain employs TRBV7-2 and TRBJ1-2, with D uncertain. Germline V gene data show CDR1 as SGHTA and CDR2 as FQGNSA. V dropped 3 bases and J dropped 6 bases, with 8 bases sitting between them. The CDR3 spans 12 residues. The CDR3 sequence is CASSFGLNGYTF. In DNA form, the CDR3 reads TGTGCCAGCAGCTTTGGCTTAAATGGCTACACCTTC.

V is TRBV11-2 and J is TRBJ2-1, with a tentative D call TRBD2 (6 bases). CDR1 and CDR2 from the germline V gene are SGHAT and FQNNGV. The CDR3 runs to 17 residues. The V gene lost 5 bases and the J gene lost 1 base, with 18 bases spanning the gap. The CDR3 protein is CASSQVFNGGSYNEQFF. Written as DNA, the CDR3 is TGTGCCAGCAGCCAAGTCTTTAACGGGGGTTCCTACAATGAGCAGTTCTTC.

The genes are TRBV12-5 and TRBJ2-7; possible D gene TRBD2, 6 bases. CDR1 and CDR2 (germline): LGHNT, FRNRAP. The CDR3 extends over 15 amino acids. V was trimmed by 4 bases and J by 3 bases, leaving 16 bases between them. CDR3 region: CASGSGFGGLYEQYF. In DNA, the CDR3 is TGTGCTAGTGGTTCGGGCTTCGGGGGTCTCTACGAGCAGTACTTC. The full variable domain, in which reference TRBV12-5 and TRBJ2-7 provide the parts outside the CDR3, is DARVTQTPRHKVTEMGQEVTMRCQPILGHNTVFWYRQTMMQGLELLAYFRNRAPLDDSGMPKDRFSAEMPDATLATLKIQPSEPRDSAVYFCASGSGFGGLYEQYFGPGTRLTVT.